The present TCR beta chain was sequenced within a study of early T cells in non-severe SARS-CoV-2 infection. About the study: Bulk RNA from unsorted whole blood was sequenced; chains were unpaired.

Separate cDNA molecules each had unique molecular identifiers attached to them. TCRdb re-derived calls from the 5' RACE reads in MiXCR, one entry per CDR3 protein. This table holds around 47,000 distinct CDR3 sequences, 11% found once. Trimming removed 2 bases at V and 6 bases at J, with 18 bases between. The CDR3 loop spans 15 amino acids. Germline V gene lookup returns CDR1 SGDLS and CDR2 YYNGEE. Notes on the study in general: Matching results from VDJdb favored anti-spike CD8 responses, leaving private and CD4 specificities undetected.

In this sample, this clonotype turned up a few times. The target antigen is unknown. The chain uses TRBV9 and TRBJ2-7; a weak D match, TRBD2 (5 bases). The source of this sequence is an adult who was a healthcare worker with PCR-confirmed SARS-CoV-2 infection or an uninfected control (not recorded which). The sample consisted of whole blood. CDR3 DNA: TGTGCCAGCAGCGTCTCCGGCGGGTCCAGCGGCGAGCAGTACTTC. Protein: CASSVSGGSSGEQYF. The full variable domain, in which reference TRBV9 and TRBJ2-7 provide the parts outside the CDR3, is DSGVTQTPKHLITATGQRVTLRCSPRSGDLSVYWYQQSLDQGLQFLIQYYNGEERAKGNILERFSAQQFPDLHSELNLSSLELGDSALYFCASSVSGGSSGEQYFGPGTRLTVT.